This entry describes one T cell receptor beta chain. A junction boundary mismatches the germline segment, possibly from a read error. Looked up from germline, CDR1 is MNHEY and CDR2 is SMNVEV (reference sequence). The CDR3 consists of 8 residues. The data belong to a study of blood T cell repertoires in COVID-19. Turning to the study itself: Some COVID-19 samples were acute and others convalescent; all came from the United States, Italy and Spain. Sample material is recorded as cDNA or gDNA derived from T cells, B-cell-depleted T cells, or PBMCs.

Authors' methods: Reference gene primer amplification yielded estimated nucleated cell counts. Repertoires were generated with immunoSEQ multiplex PCR, while TCRdb's copy carries only in-frame clones and drops some. V and J calls and clone size come straight from that table; D and trimming were deduced from the DNA. The profile covers under 200,000 clones, with approximately 80% appearing a single time and 2.5% to 3.5% taken by the ten largest. V gene TRBV27 combines with J gene TRBJ1-2; D is unresolved. The sequencing sample was made of peripheral blood. The clonotype was recovered from a woman aged 60-70 years with acute or convalescent COVID-19. CDR3 region: CASSPLAF. The CDR3, as DNA: TGTGCCAGCAGTCCCCTCGCCTTC.